These T cell receptor beta chains were read from a single sample in a study of blood T cell repertoires in COVID-19. Libraries were prepared by immunoSEQ multiplex PCR; TCRdb keeps only in-frame clonotypes and omits some of them. The table has about 270,000 clones, over 75% seen once. Material for sequencing was PBMCs or T cells enriched from blood (not recorded which). All receptors derive from a man aged 18 to 29 who had recovered from COVID-19. Both conserved end residues are part of each CDR3. The order of the fields is V gene, clone size, J gene, D gene, CDR3 DNA, CDR3 protein. The D gene is left open where the match is weak. Clone size is not always given. Where it is, it says once, few, many or a class for expanded clones.

>TRBV3-1/TRBV3-2|-|TRBJ2-1|-
TGTGCCAGCAGCCAGGATCGACTTAATGAGCAGTTCTTC
CASSQDRLNEQFF
>TRBV19|-|TRBJ2-7|TRBD1
TGTGCCAGTAGCCTGACAGGGGCCGAGCAGTACTTC
CASSLTGAEQYF
>TRBV7-9|-|TRBJ2-7|-
TGTGCCAGTAAAGGACGGGAGAGCTCCTACGAGCAGTACTTC
CASKGRESSYEQYF
>TRBV5-7|-|TRBJ2-3|TRBD2
TGTGCCAGCAGCTTGGGCCCTAGCGGGATGGGGGGAGATACGCAGTATTTT
CASSLGPSGMGGDTQYF
>TRBV2|-|TRBJ2-7|TRBD2
TGTGCCAGCAGAGCTAGCGGGGGGGTCTCCTACGAGCAGTACTTC
CASRASGGVSYEQYF
>TRBV5-1|-|TRBJ2-5|-
TGCGCCAGCAGCTCCATGGGAACAGGACAAGAGACCCAGTACTTC
CASSSMGTGQETQYF
>TRBV19|-|TRBJ1-5|-
TGTGCCAGTAGTATAGATTCGGAGGCTCCCCGGGCCCAGCATTTT
CASSIDSEAPRAQHF
>TRBV6-5|-|TRBJ2-7|-
TGTGCCAGCAGTTACGCCGGCGGGGGCTTATACGAGCAGTACTTC
CASSYAGGGLYEQYF
>TRBV30|-|TRBJ1-2|-
TGTGCCTGGAGTCGGACAGAGGGTGGCTATGGCTACACCTTC
CAWSRTEGGYGYTF
>TRBV27|-|TRBJ1-1|TRBD1
TGTGCCAGCAGTCTTAAGACTGCAGGGGGCAACGGGAACACTGAAGCTTTCTTT
CASSLKTAGGNGNTEAFF
>TRBV28|-|TRBJ2-1|-
TGTGCCAGCAGTTTATTAAACAATGAGCAGTTCTTC
CASSLLNNEQFF
>TRBV6-6|-|TRBJ2-3|-
TGTGCCAGCAGTTACCGGGGAACGGGCACAGATACGCAGTATTTT
CASSYRGTGTDTQYF
>TRBV2|-|TRBJ1-4|TRBD1
TGTGCCAGCAGTGAAGAAGGACAGGGAAATGAAAAACTGTTTTTT
CASSEEGQGNEKLFF
>TRBV30|-|TRBJ2-3|-
TGTGCCTGGAGTGTATTTCCTCTTGTGGATACGCAGTATTTT
CAWSVFPLVDTQYF
>TRBV7-8|-|TRBJ1-6|TRBD1
TGTGCCAGCAGCTTAGCGTTGGCAGGGGGTAATTCACCCCTCCACTTT
CASSLALAGGNSPLHF
>TRBV19|-|TRBJ1-2|-
TGTGCCAGTAGTCCCGGGACACCCTCCCTCTATGGCTACACCTTC
CASSPGTPSLYGYTF
>TRBV10-2|few|TRBJ2-3|-
TGCGCCAGCAGTGAGTCGAAGGGGAACACAGATACGCAGTATTTT
CASSESKGNTDTQYF
>TRBV5-1|-|TRBJ2-7|TRBD2
TGCGCCAGCAGCCTGGAGACGGGGAGGGAGTACTTC
CASSLETGREYF
>TRBV7-9|-|TRBJ1-1|-
TGTGCCAGCAGCTTAGTGGGAGACCCGAACACTGAAGCTTTCTTT
CASSLVGDPNTEAFF
>TRBV7-8|-|TRBJ1-4|-
TGTGCCAGCAGCTCAAGGACCGCCGGAGGTGGTGAAAAACTGTTTTTT
CASSSRTAGGGEKLFF
>TRBV20-1|-|TRBJ1-5|TRBD1
TGCAGTGCTAGTTTTGGGACAGGGGCCCAGCCCCAGCATTTT
CSASFGTGAQPQHF
>TRBV18|-|TRBJ2-1|-
TGTGCCAGCTCACGCCCTCAGGGGCTGGAGCAGTTCTTC
CASSRPQGLEQFF
>TRBV10-3|-|TRBJ2-3|TRBD2
TGTGCCATCAGTGAGGGAGCGGGAGGGCCGGGCGATACGCAGTATTTT
CAISEGAGGPGDTQYF
>TRBV5-1|few|TRBJ1-2|-
TGCGCCAGCAGCTTGGACCCCTCCCGCGCAGGGGGCTACACCTTC
CASSLDPSRAGGYTF
>TRBV5-1|-|TRBJ2-7|-
TGCGCCAGCAGCTTGGCCTTGGGCAGAGCCTACGAGCAGTACTTC
CASSLALGRAYEQYF
>TRBV5-8|-|TRBJ1-1|-
TGTGCCAGCAGCTCCTCGGGTAGGAACACTGAAGCTTTCTTT
CASSSSGRNTEAFF
>TRBV5-4|-|TRBJ2-2|TRBD2
TGTGCCAGCAGCTTGAGCGGGGGGGCCTTAGGGGAGCTGTTTTTT
CASSLSGGALGELFF
>TRBV12-3/TRBV12-4|-|TRBJ1-3|TRBD1
TGTGCCAGCAGTCGGGACAGGGCCTCAATATATTTT
CASSRDRASIYF
>TRBV19|-|TRBJ1-2|-
-
CASSIHPPTLLERGYTF
>TRBV28|-|TRBJ2-5|TRBD1
TGTGCCAGCAGTTTTAGACAGGGGGTGACAGAGACCCAGTACTTC
CASSFRQGVTETQYF
>TRBV19|-|TRBJ2-7|TRBD1
TGTGCCAGCTCAGACAGGGCGATCTACGAGCAGTACTTC
CASSDRAIYEQYF
>TRBV28|-|TRBJ2-4|-
TGTGCCAGCAGACCCGGGGCCGGGAGCGCCAAAAACATTCAGTACTTC
CASRPGAGSAKNIQYF
>TRBV5-8|-|TRBJ2-3|-
TGTGCCAGCAGCTTGGCTGGGGGGAGGATTGGCACAGATACGCAGTATTTT
CASSLAGGRIGTDTQYF
>TRBV3-1/TRBV3-2|-|TRBJ2-3|-
TGTGCCAGCAGCCCCCTGATTAGTCTCACAGATACGCAGTATTTT
CASSPLISLTDTQYF
>TRBV19|-|TRBJ1-1|TRBD1
TGTGCCAGTAACGAGGGACAGCCGAACACTGAAGCTTTCTTT
CASNEGQPNTEAFF
>TRBV7-9|-|TRBJ1-6|-
TGTGCCAGCAGCTTAAGCCGGGACACGAATTCACCCCTCCACTTT
CASSLSRDTNSPLHF
>TRBV30|-|TRBJ2-5|-
TGTGCCTGGACTTATCAGGGGAACTTCGGGGAGACCCAGTACTTC
CAWTYQGNFGETQYF
>TRBV27|-|TRBJ2-7|-
TGTGCCAGCAGTCTCCCACAGGGTACCCCCATCTACGAGCAGTACTTC
CASSLPQGTPIYEQYF
>TRBV6-5|once|TRBJ2-5|TRBD2
TGTGCCAGCAGCTTTGGACTAGCGGGGATAGAGACCCAGTACTTC
CASSFGLAGIETQYF
>TRBV24-1|-|TRBJ2-7|-
TGTGCCACCAGTCCAGGGGCCCCATCCTACGAGCAGTACTTC
CATSPGAPSYEQYF
>TRBV5-1|-|TRBJ1-2|TRBD1
TGCGCCAGCAGCTCAATGACAGGGGGCTATAGAGGCTACACCTTC
CASSSMTGGYRGYTF
>TRBV5-6|-|TRBJ2-6|TRBD1
TGTGCCAGCAGCTTCCTTAGACAGGGACCCGGGGCCAACGTCCTGACTTTC
CASSFLRQGPGANVLTF
>TRBV3-1/TRBV3-2|-|TRBJ2-1|-
TGTGCCAGCAGCCAAATCTCGGAGGGCAATGAGCAGTTCTTC
CASSQISEGNEQFF
>TRBV7-9|-|TRBJ1-3|-
TGTGCCAGCAGCTTATTCCCCTTGGGGGGTTCGGGAAACACCATATATTTT
CASSLFPLGGSGNTIYF
>TRBV6-4|-|TRBJ2-2|-
TGTGCCAGCAGCACAGGGTCCCACACCGGGGAGCTGTTTTTT
CASSTGSHTGELFF
>TRBV19|-|TRBJ2-5|TRBD2
TGTGCCAGTAGTAATCTAACTAGCGTACCACAAGAGACCCAGTACTTC
CASSNLTSVPQETQYF
>TRBV3-1/TRBV3-2|-|TRBJ1-2|-
TGTGCCAGCAGCAGGGGGGGCGCTGGGGAAGGCTATGGCTACACCTTC
CASSRGGAGEGYGYTF
>TRBV19|-|TRBJ2-1|TRBD2
TGTGCCAGTAGTATAGACCTCGGGACTAGCGGGAGCAATGAGCAGTTCTTC
CASSIDLGTSGSNEQFF
>TRBV2|-|TRBJ2-3|-
TGTGCCAGCAGTCTCAGAGATACGCAGTATTTT
CASSLRDTQYF
>TRBV5-1|-|TRBJ2-3|-
TGCGCCAGCGCTCTACAGAGCCGAAGCACAGATACGCAGTATTTT
CASALQSRSTDTQYF
>TRBV6-5|-|TRBJ1-4|-
TGTGCCAGCAGGGTACAGGGACCCAATGAAAAACTGTTTTTT
CASRVQGPNEKLFF
>TRBV30|once|TRBJ2-1|-
TGTGCCTGGAGAAGATTGAGCGGCTACAATGAGCAGTTCTTC
CAWRRLSGYNEQFF
>TRBV11-2|-|TRBJ2-7|TRBD1
TGTGCCAGCAGCAGATCCGGGACAGGGCTATCCTACGAGCAGTACTTC
CASSRSGTGLSYEQYF
>TRBV30|-|TRBJ1-1|TRBD1
TGTGCCTTTACACAGGGGGCCGCTGAAGCTTTCTTT
CAFTQGAAEAFF
>TRBV30|-|TRBJ1-2|-
TGTGCCTGGAGTGGGGGAGCTAACTATGGCTACACCTTC
CAWSGGANYGYTF
>TRBV2|-|TRBJ2-1|TRBD2
TGTGCCAGCAGCACCATGGGAGGGAACTCCTACAATGAGCAGTTCTTC
CASSTMGGNSYNEQFF
>TRBV5-1|once|TRBJ1-5|TRBD1
TGCGCCAGCAGCTTGACAGGGGACAATCAGCCCCAGCATTTT
CASSLTGDNQPQHF
>TRBV4-1|few|TRBJ1-1|TRBD1
TGCGCCAGCAGCGTTGGGACAGGCCTTATGAACACTGAAGCTTTCTTT
CASSVGTGLMNTEAFF